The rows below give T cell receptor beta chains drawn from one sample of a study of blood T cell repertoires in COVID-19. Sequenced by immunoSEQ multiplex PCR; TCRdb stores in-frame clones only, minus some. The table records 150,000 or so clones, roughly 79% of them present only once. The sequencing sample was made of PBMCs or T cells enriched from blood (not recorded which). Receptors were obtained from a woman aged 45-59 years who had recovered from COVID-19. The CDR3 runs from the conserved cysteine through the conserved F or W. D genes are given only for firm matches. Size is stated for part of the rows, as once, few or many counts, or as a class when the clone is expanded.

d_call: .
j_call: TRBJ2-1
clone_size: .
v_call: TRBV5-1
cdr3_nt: TGCGCCAGCAGCCCAGAACAGATCTACAATGAGCAGTTCTTC
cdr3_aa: CASSPEQIYNEQFF

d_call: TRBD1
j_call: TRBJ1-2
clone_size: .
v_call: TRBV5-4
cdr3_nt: TGTGCCAGCAGCTTGGACAGGGGTTTAAACTATGGCTACACCTTC
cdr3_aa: CASSLDRGLNYGYTF

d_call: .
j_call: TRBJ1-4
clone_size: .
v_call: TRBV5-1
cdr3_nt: TGCGCCAGCAGCTTCCAGGGTGCAACTAATGAAAAACTGTTTTTT
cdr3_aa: CASSFQGATNEKLFF

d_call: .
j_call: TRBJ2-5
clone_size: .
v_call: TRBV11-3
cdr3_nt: TGTGCCAGCAGCTTAGGGGCCGCCGGTAATGGCCAAGAGACCCAGTACTTC
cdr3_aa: CASSLGAAGNGQETQYF

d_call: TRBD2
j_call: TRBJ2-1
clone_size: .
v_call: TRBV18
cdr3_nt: TGTGCCAGCTCCCCAGTGAGCGGGAGGGTGAATGAGCAGTTCTTC
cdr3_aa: CASSPVSGRVNEQFF

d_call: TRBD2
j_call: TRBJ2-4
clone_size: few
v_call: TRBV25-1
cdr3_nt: TGTGCCAGCAGTGAAAGCGGGGAGAACATTCAGTACTTC
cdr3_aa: CASSESGENIQYF

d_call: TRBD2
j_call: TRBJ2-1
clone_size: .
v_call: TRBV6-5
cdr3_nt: TGTGCCAGCAGCCCCGGGGGGATTGAGCAGTTCTTC
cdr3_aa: CASSPGGIEQFF

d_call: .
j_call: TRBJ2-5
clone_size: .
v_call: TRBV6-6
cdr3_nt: TGTGCCAGCAGTTACTCTGGGAGTGTAGGGACCCAGTACTTC
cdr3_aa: CASSYSGSVGTQYF

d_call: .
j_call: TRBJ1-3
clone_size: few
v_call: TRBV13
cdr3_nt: TGTGCCAGCAGCTTAGACAGGGAATACACCATATATTTT
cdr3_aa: CASSLDREYTIYF

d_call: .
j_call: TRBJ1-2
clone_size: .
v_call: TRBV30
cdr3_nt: TGTGCCTGGAGTCTGCGTCAGGCCTATGGCTACACCTTC
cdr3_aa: CAWSLRQAYGYTF

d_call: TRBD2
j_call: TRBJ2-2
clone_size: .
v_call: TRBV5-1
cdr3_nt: TGCGCCAGCAGCTTGGGACTAGCGGGGGCCGGGGAGCTGTTTTTT
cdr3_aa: CASSLGLAGAGELFF

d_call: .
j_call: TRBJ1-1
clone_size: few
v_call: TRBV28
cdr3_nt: TGTGCCAGCAGCCCCGCCCAGACAGTATGGGACACTGAAGCTTTCTTT
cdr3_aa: CASSPAQTVWDTEAFF

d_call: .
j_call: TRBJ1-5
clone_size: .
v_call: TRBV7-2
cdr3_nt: TGTGCCAGCAGCTTACCGGGTCAGCCCCAGCATTTT
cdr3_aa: CASSLPGQPQHF

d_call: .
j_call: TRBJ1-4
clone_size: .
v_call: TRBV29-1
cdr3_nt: TGCAGCGTTCTCGGTAATGAAAAACTGTTTTTT
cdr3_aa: CSVLGNEKLFF

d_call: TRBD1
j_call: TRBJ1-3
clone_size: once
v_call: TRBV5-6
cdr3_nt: TGTGCCAGCAGCTTGGAGGGAAACAGGGGGCCGTCGGATGGAAACACCATATATTTT
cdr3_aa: CASSLEGNRGPSDGNTIYF

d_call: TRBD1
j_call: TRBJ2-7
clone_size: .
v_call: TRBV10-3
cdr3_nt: TGTGCCATCAGACCGGGACAGGGGTACGAGCAGTACTTC
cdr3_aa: CAIRPGQGYEQYF

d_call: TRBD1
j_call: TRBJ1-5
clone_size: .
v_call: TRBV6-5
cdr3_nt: TGTGCCAGCAGCCCGGGACAGAGTAATCAGCCCCAGCATTTT
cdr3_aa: CASSPGQSNQPQHF

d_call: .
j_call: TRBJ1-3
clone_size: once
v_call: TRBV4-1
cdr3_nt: TGCGCCAGCAGCCAAGATTCCCTCCCTGGAAACACCATATATTTT
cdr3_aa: CASSQDSLPGNTIYF

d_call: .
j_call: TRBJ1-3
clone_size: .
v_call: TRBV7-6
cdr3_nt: TGTGCCAGCAGCTCGACAGGACAAACTGGAAACACCATATATTTT
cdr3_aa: CASSSTGQTGNTIYF

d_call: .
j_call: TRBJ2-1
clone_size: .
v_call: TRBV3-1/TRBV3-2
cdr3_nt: TGTGCCAGCAGCCACGACAGTTCCGGCTCCTACAATGAGCAGTTCTTC
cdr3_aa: CASSHDSSGSYNEQFF

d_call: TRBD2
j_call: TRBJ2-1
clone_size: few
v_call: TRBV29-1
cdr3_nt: TGCAGCGCCGGACTAGCGGCATACAATGAGCAGTTCTTC
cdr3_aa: CSAGLAAYNEQFF

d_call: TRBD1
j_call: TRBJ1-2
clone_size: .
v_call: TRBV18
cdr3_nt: TGTGCCAGCTCCTTCAGTCAGGGACAGGGGAACTATGGCTACACCTTC
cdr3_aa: CASSFSQGQGNYGYTF

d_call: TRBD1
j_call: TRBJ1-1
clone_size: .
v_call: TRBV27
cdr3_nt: TGTGCCAGCAGTTTAGGGAACAGGGGGGGTTTAGGCACTGAAGCTTTCTTT
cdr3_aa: CASSLGNRGGLGTEAFF

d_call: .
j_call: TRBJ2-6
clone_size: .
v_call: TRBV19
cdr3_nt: TGTGCCAGTAGTATGCCTATCTCTGGGGCCAACGTCCTGACTTTC
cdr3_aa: CASSMPISGANVLTF

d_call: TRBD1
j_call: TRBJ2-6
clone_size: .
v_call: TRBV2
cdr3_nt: TGTGCCAGCGGGGGACAGGGGGCTGGGGCCAACGTCCTGACTTTC
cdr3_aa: CASGGQGAGANVLTF

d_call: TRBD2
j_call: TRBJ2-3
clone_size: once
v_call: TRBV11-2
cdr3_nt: TGTGCCAGCAGCTCGGGACTAGCAAGTGATACGCAGTATTTT
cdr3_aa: CASSSGLASDTQYF

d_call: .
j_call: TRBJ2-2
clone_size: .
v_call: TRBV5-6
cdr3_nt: TGTGCCAGCAGCTTGGGCAGGGCGAACACCGGGGAGCTGTTTTTT
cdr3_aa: CASSLGRANTGELFF

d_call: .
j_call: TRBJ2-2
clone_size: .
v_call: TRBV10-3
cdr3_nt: TGTGCCACCCGTTCCACCGGGGAGCTGTTTTTT
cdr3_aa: CATRSTGELFF

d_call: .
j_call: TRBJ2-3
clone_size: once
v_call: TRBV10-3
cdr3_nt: TGTGCCATCAGTGAGTCTCCCAACTCTGGAGATACGCAGTATTTT
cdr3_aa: CAISESPNSGDTQYF

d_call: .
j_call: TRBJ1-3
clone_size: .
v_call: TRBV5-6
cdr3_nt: TGTGCCAGCAGCTTGGTTGGAGGTGGAAACACCATATATTTT
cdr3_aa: CASSLVGGGNTIYF

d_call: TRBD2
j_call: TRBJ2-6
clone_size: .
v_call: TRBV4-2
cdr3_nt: TGTGCCAGCAGCCAGGGACTAGCGGAATTATCTGGGGCCAACGTCCTGACTTTC
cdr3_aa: CASSQGLAELSGANVLTF

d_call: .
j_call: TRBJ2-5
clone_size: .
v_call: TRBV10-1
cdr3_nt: TGCGCCAGCAGTGTGGCATTCCAAGAGACCCAGTACTTC
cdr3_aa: CASSVAFQETQYF

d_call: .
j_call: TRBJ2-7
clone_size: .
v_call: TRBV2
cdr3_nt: TGTGCCAGCAGTGAGGTCAGGGCCTCAAGGGGCGAGCAGTACTTC
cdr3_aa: CASSEVRASRGEQYF

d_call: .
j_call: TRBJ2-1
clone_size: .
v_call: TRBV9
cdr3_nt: TGTGCCAGCAGCGTAGGCGGGGAGCAGTTCTTC
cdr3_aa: CASSVGGEQFF

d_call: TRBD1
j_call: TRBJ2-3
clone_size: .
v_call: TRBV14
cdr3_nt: TGTGCCAGCAGCCAAGATCAGGGGGGCACAGATACGCAGTATTTT
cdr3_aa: CASSQDQGGTDTQYF

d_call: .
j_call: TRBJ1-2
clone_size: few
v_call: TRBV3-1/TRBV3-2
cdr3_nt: TGTGCCAGCAGCCAATCAGGGGCCTCCTCGGGAGGCTACACCTTC
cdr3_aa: CASSQSGASSGGYTF

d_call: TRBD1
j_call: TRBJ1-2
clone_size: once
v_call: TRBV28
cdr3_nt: TGTGCCAGCAGTTTAACGACAGGGGGCAATGGCTACACCTTC
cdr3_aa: CASSLTTGGNGYTF

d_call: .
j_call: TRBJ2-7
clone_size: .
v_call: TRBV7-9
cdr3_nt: TGTGCCAGCAGCTTAGAGACTCCACCGTCCTACGAGCAGTACTTC
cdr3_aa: CASSLETPPSYEQYF

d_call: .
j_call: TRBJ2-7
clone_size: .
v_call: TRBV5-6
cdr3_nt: TGTGCCAGCAGCGCCGGAGCCAAGCAGTACTTC
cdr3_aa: CASSAGAKQYF

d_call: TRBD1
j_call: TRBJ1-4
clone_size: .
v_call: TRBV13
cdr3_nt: TGTGCCAGCAGCCCGGGACAGGCGGGGGAACTGTTTTTT
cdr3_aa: CASSPGQAGELFF

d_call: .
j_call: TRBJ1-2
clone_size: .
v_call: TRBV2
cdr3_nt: TGTGCCAGCAGTGATGCTGTTCAGGAAGTCGACTATGGCTACACCTTC
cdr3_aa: CASSDAVQEVDYGYTF

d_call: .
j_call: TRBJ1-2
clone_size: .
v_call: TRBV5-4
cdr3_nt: TGTGCCAGCAGCTTTCCTCCCAACTATGGCTACACCTTC
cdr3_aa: CASSFPPNYGYTF

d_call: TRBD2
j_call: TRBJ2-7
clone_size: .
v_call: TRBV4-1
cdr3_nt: TGCGCCAGCAGCCAACCTCTAGCGGGGGGGGCAGTCGAGCAGTACTTC
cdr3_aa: CASSQPLAGGAVEQYF

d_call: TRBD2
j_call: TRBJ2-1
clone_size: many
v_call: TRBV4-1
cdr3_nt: TGCGCCAGCAGCCAAGATCGGGGCGGGAGTTCCTACAATGAGCAGTTCTTC
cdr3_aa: CASSQDRGGSSYNEQFF

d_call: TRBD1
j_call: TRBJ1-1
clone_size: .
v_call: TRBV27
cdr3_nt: TGTGCCAGCAGTCCCGCCGGGACAGGGGGCACTGAAGCTTTCTTT
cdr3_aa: CASSPAGTGGTEAFF

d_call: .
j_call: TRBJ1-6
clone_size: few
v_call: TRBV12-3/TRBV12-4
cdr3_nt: TGTGCCAGCAGTGGACAGAATTCACCCCTCCACTTT
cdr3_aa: CASSGQNSPLHF

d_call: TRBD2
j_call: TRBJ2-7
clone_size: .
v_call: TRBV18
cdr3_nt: TGTGCCAGCTCACCCGGGACTAGCGGTTACGAGCAGTACTTC
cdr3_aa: CASSPGTSGYEQYF

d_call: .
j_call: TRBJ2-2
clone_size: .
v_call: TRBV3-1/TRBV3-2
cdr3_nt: TGTGCCAGCAGCCAAGACGTCAGCGCGACCGGGGAGCTGTTTTTT
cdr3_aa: CASSQDVSATGELFF

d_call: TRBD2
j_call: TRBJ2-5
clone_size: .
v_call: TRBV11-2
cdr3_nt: TGTGCCAGCAGCTTCCCGTGGGGGGGGCAAGAGACCCAGTACTTC
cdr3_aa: CASSFPWGGQETQYF

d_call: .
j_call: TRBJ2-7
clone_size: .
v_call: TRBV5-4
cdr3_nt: TGTGCCAGCAGCTCTACAGGGAACGTCTACGAGCAGTACTTC
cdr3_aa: CASSSTGNVYEQYF

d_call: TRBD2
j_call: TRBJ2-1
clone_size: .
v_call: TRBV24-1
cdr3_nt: TGTGCCACCAGTGACCTGACTAGCGGAGCCAACAATGAGCAGTTCTTC
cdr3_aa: CATSDLTSGANNEQFF

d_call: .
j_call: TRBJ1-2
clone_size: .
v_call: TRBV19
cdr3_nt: TGTGCCAGTAGTATAGAAGACAGCAGCTATGGCTACACCTTC
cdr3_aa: CASSIEDSSYGYTF

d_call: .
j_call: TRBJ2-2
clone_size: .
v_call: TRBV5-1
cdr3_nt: TGCGCCAGCAGCTTGGCCGAGACCGGGGAGCTGTTTTTT
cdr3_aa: CASSLAETGELFF